Listed below are T cell receptor beta chains from one sample, sequenced in a study of shared clonotypes between healthy human individuals. TCRdb's table, derived via immunoSEQ multiplex PCR, lists solely in-frame clones and lacks some. In the table there are about 1.5 million clones, around 98% of which are singletons. Sequencing was carried out using naive CD4+ T cells sorted from blood. The receptor set was obtained from a man aged 25 to 45 in good health. Each CDR3 is given with its conserved first and last residue. D genes are given only for firm matches. The size of a clone is reported for some rows only, either as once, few or many, or as a class for expanded clones.

>TRBV20-1|TRBD1|TRBJ2-7|.
CSADRGYEQYF
TGCAGTGCCGACAGGGGGTACGAGCAGTACTTC
>TRBV4-1|.|TRBJ1-5|.
CASSQPRDQPQHF
TGCGCCAGCAGCCAACCCAGGGATCAGCCCCAGCATTTT
>TRBV29-1|.|TRBJ1-1|.
CSVEIGGLREAFF
TGCAGCGTCGAAATAGGCGGGCTGAGGGAAGCTTTCTTT
>TRBV11-2|.|TRBJ2-5|.
CASSGRRWEETQYF
TGTGCCAGCAGCGGACGACGGTGGGAAGAGACCCAGTACTTC
>TRBV5-5|.|TRBJ1-2|.
CASSLVAETYGYTF
TGTGCCAGCAGCTTGGTGGCCGAAACTTATGGCTACACCTTC
>TRBV5-4|TRBD1|TRBJ2-1|.
CASSRELQGNEQFF
TGTGCCAGCAGCCGGGAATTACAGGGGAATGAGCAGTTCTTC
>TRBV11-2|.|TRBJ2-1|once
CASSLTGWGNEQFF
TGTGCCAGCAGCTTAACAGGCTGGGGCAATGAGCAGTTCTTC
>TRBV20-1|.|TRBJ1-2|.
CSAYWTVSYTF
TGCAGTGCCTACTGGACAGTCAGCTACACCTTC
>TRBV11-2|.|TRBJ1-4|.
CASSLGGFNEKLFF
TGTGCCAGCAGCTTAGGGGGATTTAATGAAAAACTGTTTTTT
>TRBV10-3|.|TRBJ1-5|.
CAISEPKRGGADTQHF
TGTGCCATCAGTGAGCCGAAGCGAGGGGGGGCAGATACGCAGCATTTT
>TRBV18|.|TRBJ1-4|.
CASSLKIEEKLFF
TGTGCCAGCTCACTAAAAATCGAAGAAAAACTGTTTTTT
>TRBV7-2|TRBD2|TRBJ2-5|.
CASSLTSGPPQETQYF
TGTGCCAGCAGCCTCACTAGCGGGCCGCCCCAAGAGACCCAGTACTTC
>TRBV27|TRBD1|TRBJ2-7|.
CASSSRRDSRAYEQYF
TGTGCCAGCAGTTCCCGCCGGGACAGTCGAGCCTACGAGCAGTACTTC
>TRBV6-1|.|TRBJ1-1|.
CASSELGFTEAFF
TGTGCCAGCAGTGAATTAGGTTTCACTGAAGCTTTCTTT
>TRBV5-4|.|TRBJ2-5|.
CASMKSQGLQETQYF
TGTGCCAGCATGAAGTCACAGGGACTACAAGAGACCCAGTACTTC
>TRBV4-1|.|TRBJ1-2|.
CASSQDGSRYTF
TGCGCCAGCAGCCAAGATGGGAGTCGCTACACCTTC
>TRBV7-9|.|TRBJ2-1|.
CASSPLGGIPEQFF
TGTGCCAGCAGCCCCTTAGGCGGGATCCCTGAGCAGTTCTTC
>TRBV28|.|TRBJ2-7|.
CASSGTAYYEQYF
TGTGCCAGCAGTGGGACGGCATACTACGAGCAGTACTTC
>TRBV20-1|.|TRBJ2-7|once
CSAREYEQYF
TGCAGTGCTAGGGAATACGAGCAGTACTTC
>TRBV7-8|.|TRBJ1-2|once
CASSLASAAVGYTF
TGTGCCAGCAGCTTAGCGTCGGCTGCGGTAGGCTACACCTTC
>TRBV2|TRBD2|TRBJ2-7|.
CASSLLAGGYEQYF
TGTGCCAGCAGTCTCTTAGCGGGGGGCTACGAGCAGTACTTC
>TRBV28|.|TRBJ2-7|.
CASSPHRRGTYEQYF
TGTGCCAGCAGTCCCCACCGCCGGGGTACCTACGAGCAGTACTTC
>TRBV29-1|.|TRBJ2-2|.
CSVEIPENTGELFF
TGCAGCGTTGAAATCCCTGAGAACACCGGGGAGCTGTTTTTT
>TRBV5-1|.|TRBJ2-1|.
CASSRTGSYFDEQFF
TGCGCCAGCAGCCGGACCGGCTCATACTTCGATGAGCAGTTCTTC
>TRBV25-1|.|TRBJ2-1|.
CASSEQGRGGWGEQFF
TGTGCCAGCAGTGAGCAAGGCAGGGGCGGATGGGGTGAGCAGTTCTTC
>TRBV7-8|TRBD1|TRBJ2-7|.
CASRPRDRSYEQYF
TGTGCCAGCAGACCCCGGGACAGGAGCTACGAGCAGTACTTC
>TRBV6-6|.|TRBJ1-1|.
CASSLKGNTEAFF
TGTGCCAGCAGCCTGAAGGGGAACACTGAAGCTTTCTTT
>TRBV28|.|TRBJ1-3|.
CASSLGTRPGNTIYF
TGTGCCAGCAGTTTAGGGACACGACCTGGAAACACCATATATTTT
>TRBV28|TRBD2|TRBJ2-1|.
CASRTSPSYNEQFF
TGTGCCAGCAGGACTAGCCCCTCCTACAATGAGCAGTTCTTC
>TRBV28|TRBD1|TRBJ2-6|.
CASNPPGQGAGANVLTF
TGTGCCAGCAATCCACCGGGACAGGGGGCTGGGGCCAACGTCCTGACTTTC
>TRBV4-3|.|TRBJ1-5|.
CASSQDLIGQPQHF
TGCGCCAGCAGCCAAGACCTAATCGGTCAGCCCCAGCATTTT
>TRBV7-2|.|TRBJ2-3|.
CASSPQGVYGATQYF
TGTGCCAGCAGCCCTCAGGGTGTGTACGGGGCTACGCAGTATTTT
>TRBV6-5|.|TRBJ1-5|.
CASSYAHNQPQHF
TGTGCCAGCAGTTACGCCCATAATCAGCCCCAGCATTTT
>TRBV9|.|TRBJ1-1|.
CASSEGTLDLLTMNTEAFF
TGTGCCAGCAGCGAGGGGACATTAGACCTGCTAACTATGAACACTGAAGCTTTCTTT
>TRBV6-1|.|TRBJ2-2|.
CASSEFSATGELFF
TGTGCCAGCAGTGAATTTAGTGCCACCGGGGAGCTGTTTTTT
>TRBV29-1|.|TRBJ2-2|.
CSVRGRVTGELFF
TGCAGCGTCAGGGGGAGGGTAACCGGGGAGCTGTTTTTT
>TRBV11-2|TRBD2|TRBJ2-5|.
CASSPGGVETQYF
TGTGCCAGCAGCCCCGGGGGGGTGGAGACCCAGTACTTC
>TRBV29-1|.|TRBJ2-7|.
CSVRASSSYEQYF
TGCAGCGTCCGAGCCAGTAGCTCCTACGAGCAGTACTTC
>TRBV2|.|TRBJ2-5|.
CASKLDIGQETQYF
TGTGCCAGCAAGCTAGATATAGGACAAGAGACCCAGTACTTC
>TRBV27|TRBD2|TRBJ2-1|.
CASRKAGLFGEQFF
TGTGCCAGCAGAAAAGCGGGACTCTTCGGTGAGCAGTTCTTC
>TRBV18|.|TRBJ1-4|.
CASSPREYGRSSNEKLFF
TGTGCCAGCTCACCACGGGAGTACGGGCGGAGTTCAAATGAAAAACTGTTTTTT
>TRBV28|.|TRBJ1-4|.
CASSLQSFRQSQLFF
TGTGCCAGCAGTCTTCAATCCTTCCGGCAGAGTCAACTGTTTTTT
>TRBV5-4|.|TRBJ2-3|once
CASSLRATDTQYF
TGTGCCAGCAGCTTAAGAGCGACAGATACGCAGTATTTT
>TRBV7-9|.|TRBJ1-2|.
CASSLVDAVVF
TGTGCCAGCAGCTTAGTCGATGCGGTTGTCTTC
>TRBV5-6|.|TRBJ1-5|once
CASSLHTLSNQPQHF
TGTGCCAGCAGCTTGCATACACTAAGCAATCAGCCCCAGCATTTT
>TRBV9|TRBD2|TRBJ2-1|.
CASSVAAGGPFNEQFF
TGTGCCAGCAGCGTAGCGGCGGGAGGGCCCTTCAATGAGCAGTTCTTC
>TRBV6-1|TRBD1|TRBJ2-7|.
CASSEAWTGGRYEQYF
TGTGCCAGCAGTGAAGCGTGGACAGGGGGCCGCTACGAGCAGTACTTC
>TRBV4-2|TRBD2|TRBJ2-1|.
CASSQAPGLALF
TGTGCCAGCAGCCAAGCCCCGGGACTAGCTCTCTTC